A single sample gave rise to the 26 T cell receptor beta chains below, sequenced in a study of blood T cell repertoires in COVID-19. Measured with immunoSEQ multiplex PCR; TCRdb has only the in-frame clones, and not every one. Of approximately 180,000 clones listed, roughly 77% were seen once; the top ten hold roughly 17%. Sequences were obtained from PBMCs or T cells enriched from blood (not recorded which). The receptors stem from a woman between 50 and 59 years old with acute COVID-19.

The chain recombines TRBV3-1 (or the pseudogene TRBV3-2) with TRBJ1-4; perhaps TRBD1 as D (5 bases). The V and J ends lost 3 bases and 1 base respectively, with 6 bases between them. CDR1 is LGHDT, CDR2 YNNKEL, per germline (reference sequence). The CDR3 contains 14 residues. Here the CDR3 DNA reads TGTGCCAGCAGCCACCAGGGAACTAATGAAAAACTGTTTTTT. It specifies CASSHQGTNEKLFF.

This sequence joins TRBV7-2 and TRBJ1-3; 7 nucleotides agree with TRBD1. The length of the CDR3 is 15 residues. The junction had 7 bases not matched to a gene; V was cut back by 6 bases and J by 2 bases. Germline V gives CDR1 SGHTA, CDR2 FQGNSA. The CDR3 loop reads CASRKGQEPGNTIYF. CDR3 bases: TGTGCCAGCAGAAAAGGACAGGAGCCTGGAAACACCATATATTTT. Supplemented by reference TRBV7-2 and TRBJ1-3, the full variable domain reads GAGVSQSPSNKVTEKGKDVELRCDPISGHTALYWYRQSLGQGLEFLIYFQGNSAPDKSGLPSDRFSAERTGGSVSTLTIQRTQQEDSAVYLCASRKGQEPGNTIYFGEGSWLTVV.

This chain links TRBV18 with TRBJ2-7, with a tentative D call TRBD2 (6 bases). This CDR3 comprises 12 residues. The V end lost 3 bases, the J end lost 6 bases, and 9 bases lay between the germline ends. Germline assignment: CDR1 KGHSH and CDR2 LQKENI. CDR3 nucleotides: TGTGCCAGCTCACCTGGGGGGTCCGAGCAGTACGTC. This codes for CASSPGGSEQYV.

This clone came up a few times. The rearrangement links TRBV19 to TRBJ1-5; no reliable D call. The CDR3 consists of 13 residues. Germline CDR1 is LNHDA and CDR2 is SQIVND (reference sequence). With 7 bases removed from V and 7 bases from J, the gap between germline ends came to 14 bases. CDR3 in amino acids: CASIGEFMQPQHF. Written as DNA, the CDR3 is TGTGCCAGTATCGGGGAGTTTATGCAGCCCCAGCATTTT.

The chain has TRBV6-2 or TRBV6-3 and TRBJ2-7; 9 nucleotides align to TRBD2. The CDR3 runs to 17 residues. V lost 2 bases and J lost 4; bases outside the gene matches: 12. Looked up from germline, CDR1 is MNHEY and CDR2 is SVGEGT. In nucleotides, the CDR3 is TGTGCCAGCAGTTACGGCGGGGGGGCGACGCCGCAGTACGAGCAGTACGTC. It codes for CASSYGGGATPQYEQYV.

On this clone itself: The identical CDR3 is also encoded by other nucleotide sequences in the sample. The chain recombines TRBV18 with TRBJ1-4; 10 bases map to TRBD1. The ends lost 6 bases at V and 7 bases at J; junction bases unmatched: 5. This CDR3 is built from 14 residues. The V gene's germline CDR1 is KGHSH and CDR2 LQKENI. CDR3 DNA sequence: TGTGCCAGCTCCACCGGGACAGGGGTTGAAAAACTGTTTTTT. Protein: CASSTGTGVEKLFF.

A note on this clone: Sequence at one end of the junction differs from germline and may be a read error. This chain joins TRBV3-1 (or the pseudogene TRBV3-2) and TRBJ1-6; a weak D match, TRBD1 (5 bases). Germline V lookup: CDR1 LGHDT, CDR2 YNNKEL (reference sequence). The CDR3 has 16 residues. The CDR3 DNA follows: TGTGCCAGCAGCCAAGAGGGGCTGACCTATTATTCACCCCTCCACTTT. Translated, it gives CASSQEGLTYYSPLHF.

The V and J genes are TRBV4-2 and TRBJ2-2; 7 nucleotides align to TRBD2. V dropped 3 bases and J dropped 1; count of bases not matched to a gene: 2. The CDR3 covers 15 residues. Per the germline V gene, CDR1 is LGHNA and CDR2 is YNFKEQ. CDR3 in amino acids: CASSQASGNTGELFF. As DNA, the CDR3 is TGTGCCAGCAGCCAGGCTAGCGGGAACACCGGGGAGCTGTTTTTT.

This chain's CDR3 is CASSWGHLGLNSPLHF. DNA for the CDR3: TGTGCCAGCAGTTGGGGCCACCTAGGCCTCAATTCACCCCTCCACTTT. The chain carries TRBV6-6 and TRBJ1-6; tentatively, D is TRBD1 (5 bases). CDR1 is MNHNY, CDR2 SVGAGI, per germline (reference sequence). There are 16 residues in the CDR3. Trimming left V 4 bases short and J 7 bases short, with 17 bases between.

The chain is built from TRBV7-9 and TRBJ1-3, with D possibly matching TRBD1 (6 bases). CDR3 length: 17 amino acids. Deletions cut 0 bases from V and 4 bases from J, with 16 bases between. The germline V gene has CDR1 SEHNR and CDR2 FQNEAQ (reference sequence). The CDR3 sequence is CASSLAMAGAYGNTIYF. The CDR3 coding sequence is TGTGCCAGCAGCTTAGCTATGGCAGGGGCCTACGGAAACACCATATATTTT.

The rearrangement uses TRBV5-1 and TRBJ1-4, with D uncertain. Germline V CDR1 and CDR2: SGHRS, YFSETQ. Trimming shortened V by 0 bases and J by 5 bases, and 14 bases separated the two germline ends. CDR3 size: 16 residues. DNA of the CDR3: TGCGCCAGCAGCTTGGCCCCTAGTCCGGGGAATGAAAAACTGTTTTTT. Residues: CASSLAPSPGNEKLFF.

This clone was detected only a few times. V and J are TRBV5-6 and TRBJ2-7; 7 positions match TRBD1. The trim removed 1 base at V and 5 bases at J, leaving 3 bases unmatched. This CDR3 region has 13 residues. Germline V CDR1 and CDR2: SGHDT, YYEEEE. CDR3 bases: TGTGCCAGCAGCTTGCTAGGGGGCGACGAGCAGTACGTC. Its translation: CASSLLGGDEQYV.

This chain connects TRBV5-1 to TRBJ2-7, with D possibly matching TRBD2 (5 bases). CDR1 is SGHRS, CDR2 YFSETQ, per germline. This CDR3 contains 12 residues. The V gene lost 0 bases and the J gene lost 5 bases, with 6 bases spanning the gap. CDR3 coding DNA: TGCGCCAGCAGCTTGGACGGGGACGAGCAGTACGTC. Its translation is CASSLDGDEQYV.

This sequence joins TRBV13 and TRBJ2-2; TRBD1 matches at 7 bases. V lost 8 bases, J lost 5 bases, and 8 bases stayed unmatched. This CDR3 contains 14 residues. Germline CDR1 is PRHDT and CDR2 is FYEKMQ (reference sequence). The CDR3: CASRAGGETGELFF. As DNA, the CDR3 is TGTGCCAGCCGGGCAGGGGGTGAAACCGGGGAGCTGTTTTTT.

The chain has TRBV7-8 and TRBJ2-7; D is unclear. The V gene lost 6 bases and the J gene lost 2 bases, with 14 bases spanning the gap. The V gene's germline CDR1 is SGHVS and CDR2 FQNEAQ. CDR3 length equals 14 residues. The CDR3: CASSRIPGPYEQYV. The CDR3, as DNA: TGTGCCAGCAGTCGTATTCCGGGTCCCTACGAGCAGTACGTC.

The chain combines TRBV28 with TRBJ1-5; no clear D gene. The V gene lost 2 bases and the J gene lost 5 bases, with 4 bases spanning the gap. The CDR3 runs 12 residues. CDR1 is MDHEN, CDR2 SYDVKM, per germline. The CDR3 bases are TGTGCCAGCAGTTTAGCGGATCAGCCCCAGCATTTT. Protein product: CASSLADQPQHF.

This chain joins TRBV6-5 and TRBJ1-5, with TRBD1 as a possible D gene (6 bases). The CDR3 has 13 residues. Looked up from germline, CDR1 is MNHEY and CDR2 is SVGAGI. Trimming removed 0 bases at V and 7 bases at J, with 7 bases between. As DNA, the CDR3 is TGTGCCAGCAGTTACTCCACAGGGCAGCCCCAGCATTTT. Translation: CASSYSTGQPQHF.

CDR3 sequence (DNA): TGTGCCAGTAGTCCCCGGACTAGCGGGGGGGCACCCCACCGGCGGACCCAGTACTTC. Its protein is CASSPRTSGGAPHRRTQYF. V gene TRBV19 combines with J gene TRBJ2-5; TRBD2 matches 15 bases. The junction had 17 bases not matched to a gene; V was cut back by 5 bases and J by 7 bases. The CDR3 consists of 19 residues. Germline V gives CDR1 LNHDA, CDR2 SQIVND (reference sequence).

The genes are TRBV9 and TRBJ1-2; D perhaps matches TRBD1 (5 bases). This CDR3 spans 15 amino acids. The germline V gene encodes CDR1 SGDLS and CDR2 YYNGEE. The ends were cut back, 10 bases at V and 4 bases at J, with 23 bases in the middle. DNA for the CDR3: TGTGCCTCTACCGTCGGGGGATCAATTTCCTATGGCTACACCTTC. Residues: CASTVGGSISYGYTF.

V is TRBV5-1 and J is TRBJ2-2; 8 bases map to TRBD2. The germline V gene has CDR1 SGHRS and CDR2 YFSETQ. This CDR3 has 17 residues. With 3 bases clipped from V and 4 bases from J, the junction kept 11 bases outside the gene matches. Written as DNA, the CDR3 is TGCGCCAGCAGCTGGACGGGCAGCGGGGGTAGCACCGGGGAGCTGTTTTTT. Translation gives CASSWTGSGGSTGELFF.

This chain connects TRBV27 to TRBJ2-5, with D tentatively TRBD2 (7 bases). Per germline, CDR1 MNHEY and CDR2 SMNVEV (reference sequence). V was clipped by 2 bases and J by 5 bases, with 12 bases between them. CDR3 size: 14 residues. CDR3 coding DNA: TGTGCCAGCAGTTTAATGGGGGGGCTGGAGACCCAGTACTTC. It specifies CASSLMGGLETQYF.

This clone has more than one count but fewer than ten. V is TRBV14 and J is TRBJ2-4; 9 nucleotides align to TRBD2. Per the germline V gene, CDR1 is SGHDN and CDR2 is FVKESK. The CDR3 has 17 amino acids. The junction had 7 bases not matched to a gene; V was cut back by 2 bases and J by 2 bases. CDR3 in DNA: TGTGCCAGCAGCCAATGGGGCGGGGGGGCTTCCAAAAACATTCAGTACTTC. This gives the protein CASSQWGGGASKNIQYF.

The chain carries TRBV2 and TRBJ2-7; D ambiguous. V lost 1 base and J 0 bases, leaving 13 bases between the germline ends. Germline loops: CDR1 SNHLY, CDR2 FYNNEI. The CDR3 sequence is 16 residues long. CDR3 in amino acids: CASSEVVGHHSYEQYV. The CDR3 DNA sequence: TGTGCCAGCAGTGAAGTGGTTGGGCACCACTCCTACGAGCAGTACGTC.

The chain combines TRBV5-1 with TRBJ1-3; D is undetermined. Germline V gene sequence: CDR1 SGHRS, CDR2 YFSETQ. The ends were cut back, 0 bases at V and 0 bases at J, with 7 bases in the middle. This CDR3 has 15 residues. For the CDR3, the DNA is TGCGCCAGCAGCTTGGCTGTCTCCTCTGGAAACACCATATATTTT. This sequence encodes CASSLAVSSGNTIYF.

The chain links TRBV30 to TRBJ1-1; possible D gene TRBD1, 5 bases. Trimming cost V 2 bases and J 2 bases, with 15 bases left between them. CDR1 GTSNPN and CDR2 SVGIG come from the germline V gene (reference sequence). The CDR3 sequence is 15 residues long. CDR3 loop: CAWSPRQLTNTEAFF. The CDR3, as DNA: TGTGCCTGGAGTCCAAGACAGTTGACCAACACTGAAGCTTTCTTT.

This chain uses TRBV4-3 with TRBJ1-2; maybe TRBD1 (6 bases). The CDR3 totals 15 residues. Trimming took 0 bases from V and 7 from J, leaving 15 bases between them. From germline, CDR1 is LGHNA and CDR2 YSLEER. CDR3 region: CASSQEIGGRGGYTF. CDR3 bases: TGCGCCAGCAGCCAAGAGATTGGGGGCAGGGGTGGCTACACCTTC.